The next 28 T cell receptor beta chains were all read from a single sample in a study of blood T cell repertoires in COVID-19. Sequencing was performed with immunoSEQ multiplex PCR; in TCRdb, only in-frame clones are kept and a portion is missing. Of around 140,000 clones in the sample, 87% are singletons; the top ten hold about 11%. The sequenced sample consisted of PBMCs or T cells enriched from blood (not recorded which). The receptor source for this set is a man aged 55 to 69 who had recovered from COVID-19.

CDR3 bases: TGTGCCACCAGCAGAGAGACAGGGGGCGGTGAGGGGCAGCCCCAGCATTTT. Its protein is CATSRETGGGEGQPQHF. The chain recombines TRBV15 with TRBJ1-5; 10 nucleotides align to TRBD1. CDR1 is LNHNV, CDR2 YYDKDF, per germline (reference sequence). The CDR3 has 17 amino acids. Germline trimming cut 0 bases from V and 7 bases from J; bases unmatched to any gene: 9.

The genes are TRBV11-2 and TRBJ1-5, with D possibly matching TRBD1 (6 bases). This CDR3 contains 14 residues. Trimming shortened V by 5 bases and J by 4 bases, and 12 bases separated the two germline ends. Germline V CDR1 and CDR2: SGHAT, FQNNGV. This CDR3 is CASSPRGGNQPQHF. The CDR3 nucleotides are TGTGCCAGCAGCCCTAGGGGGGGTAATCAGCCCCAGCATTTT.

In its sample, this clone is medium-sized. The V and J genes are TRBV11-2 and TRBJ2-3; TRBD2 is a possible D gene (7 bases). V shed 3 bases and J shed 4 bases, with 14 bases lying between them. This CDR3 region has 15 residues. The germline V gene has CDR1 SGHAT and CDR2 FQNNGV. Written as DNA, the CDR3 is TGTGCCAGCAGCTTCTGGGGGGGGGCCCCAGATACGCAGTATTTT. Translation: CASSFWGGAPDTQYF.

This clone appeared once. This sequence joins TRBV21-1 and TRBJ1-5; the table's D call, TRBD1, has no DNA check behind it. TRBV21-1 is designated a pseudogene. The CDR3 sequence is 14 residues long. The CDR3, as DNA: TGTGCCAGCACCCTGGACAGGGGTTGCCAGCCCCAGCATTTT. Its translation: CASTLDRGCQPQHF.

This clone was found once. V gene TRBV6-5 combines with J gene TRBJ2-5; the D gene is possibly TRBD1 (6 bases). This CDR3 region has 11 residues. CDR1 MNHEY and CDR2 SVGAGI come from the germline V gene. Trimming cost V 4 bases and J 7 bases, with 7 bases left between them. CDR3 nucleotide sequence: TGTGCCAGCAGTTCCAGGGGGACCCAGTACTTC. This encodes CASSSRGTQYF.

V is TRBV7-9 and J is TRBJ2-1, with D perhaps TRBD1 (6 bases). Germline CDR1 reads SEHNR; CDR2 reads FQNEAQ (reference sequence). This CDR3 is built from 17 residues. V was trimmed by 5 bases and J by 0 bases, leaving 17 bases between them. Here the CDR3 reads CASSPRWGQSSYNEQFF. The CDR3 DNA reads TGTGCCAGCAGCCCCCGCTGGGGACAAAGCTCCTACAATGAGCAGTTCTTC.

This CDR3 reads CASSVDDGYTF. CDR3 sequence (DNA): TGTGCCAGCAGCGTAGATGATGGCTACACCTTC. The J gene is TRBJ1-2, the V gene TRBV12-3 or TRBV12-4; the D is unclear. This CDR3 region has 11 residues. V was clipped by 6 bases and J by 6 bases, with 8 bases between them.

V is TRBV7-2 and J is TRBJ2-1, with a possible D match to TRBD2 (6 bases). V lost 3 bases, J lost 0 bases, and 9 bases lay in between. This CDR3 has 15 amino acids. Germline CDR1 is SGHTA and CDR2 is FQGNSA. The CDR3 loop reads CASSFVRGSYNEQFF. In nucleotides, the CDR3 is TGTGCCAGCAGCTTCGTGCGGGGCTCCTACAATGAGCAGTTCTTC.

The chain has TRBV6-6 and TRBJ2-6; a possible D gene is TRBD1 (6 bases). Germline V gene sequence: CDR1 MNHNY, CDR2 SVGAGI (reference sequence). V lost 6 bases to trimming and J lost 4 bases, with 13 bases between them. The CDR3 loop spans 15 amino acids. The CDR3 nucleotides are TGTGCCAGCAGATCAACAGGGTTAGGGGCCAACGTCCTGACTTTC. Translated: CASRSTGLGANVLTF.

This chain uses TRBV5-1 with TRBJ1-1; no clear D. CDR1 is SGHRS and CDR2 is YFSETQ in the germline V gene. This CDR3 is 12 amino acids long. The V end lost 2 bases, the J end lost 8 bases, and 10 bases lay between the germline ends. The CDR3 coding sequence is TGCGCCAGCAGCTTCGAGATTTCGGAAGCTTTCTTT. Translation: CASSFEISEAFF.

The table lists this clone with a count of one. The J gene is TRBJ2-5, the V gene TRBV6-4; perhaps TRBD1 as D (5 bases). The CDR3 has 15 amino acids. CDR1 is MRHNA, CDR2 SNTAGT, per germline. V shed 4 bases and J shed 3 bases, with 15 bases lying between them. CDR3 residues: CASSASQGRKETQYF. CDR3 in DNA: TGTGCCAGCAGTGCTTCGCAGGGCAGGAAAGAGACCCAGTACTTC.

This chain connects TRBV12-3 or TRBV12-4 to TRBJ1-2, with D perhaps matching TRBD1 (6 bases). This CDR3 has 13 amino acids. Trimming removed 8 bases at V and 4 bases at J, with 14 bases between. The CDR3 sequence: CASSSGRGYGYTF. DNA for the CDR3: TGTGCCAGCTCGTCCGGCAGGGGCTATGGCTACACCTTC.

This chain links TRBV10-2 with TRBJ1-5; D not resolved. The V end lost 10 bases, the J end lost 9 bases, and 16 bases lay between the germline ends. Germline values: CDR1 WSHSY, CDR2 SAAADI. This CDR3 has 12 residues. CDR3 region: CATSQASGPQHF. DNA for the CDR3: TGCGCCACTTCCCAGGCCAGTGGGCCCCAGCATTTT.

This clone was counted a single time. CDR3 coding DNA: TGTGCCTGGAGTCTCACGAACAGGGTGGGAGCTGAAGCTTTCTTT. Translation: CAWSLTNRVGAEAFF. The chain recombines TRBV30 with TRBJ1-1, with D possibly being TRBD1 (6 bases). Trimming removed 2 bases at V and 6 bases at J, with 19 bases between. This CDR3 spans 15 amino acids. The germline V gene encodes CDR1 GTSNPN and CDR2 SVGIG (reference sequence).

The rearrangement joins TRBV28 to TRBJ2-1, with TRBD1 as a possible D gene (5 bases). Trimming took off 3 bases at V and 4 bases at J, with 13 bases between the two ends. The CDR3 has 15 residues. CDR1 and CDR2 from the germline V gene are MDHEN and SYDVKM. The CDR3 DNA follows: TGTGCCAGCAGTTTGCAGGGAACCTTTTACAATGAGCAGTTCTTC. Encoded protein: CASSLQGTFYNEQFF.

This chain links TRBV6-1 with TRBJ2-7, with 8 bases lining up with TRBD1. Germline V gene lookup returns CDR1 MNHNS and CDR2 SASEGT. The trim removed 3 bases at V and 4 bases at J, leaving 5 bases unmatched. The length of the CDR3 is 14 residues. The CDR3 loop reads CASSEDRVGYEQYF. The DNA for the CDR3 is TGTGCCAGCAGTGAGGACAGGGTGGGGTACGAGCAGTACTTC.

In its sample, this clone was seen once. The chain recombines TRBV21-1 with TRBJ2-7; the D call TRBD2 from the table was never checked on the DNA. TRBV21-1 has pseudogene status. CDR3 length equals 15 residues. CDR3 protein: CASHGLVRSPHEQYF. The CDR3 coding sequence is TGTGCCAGTCATGGACTCGTTCGCAGTCCTCACGAGCAGTACTTC.

The V and J genes are TRBV2 and TRBJ2-7; unclear D gene. Trimming took off 2 bases at V and 2 bases at J, with 4 bases between the two ends. The germline V gene has CDR1 SNHLY and CDR2 FYNNEI. The CDR3 runs to 12 residues. CDR3 region: CASSELAYEQYF. The CDR3 region has the DNA TGTGCCAGCAGTGAACTTGCCTACGAGCAGTACTTC.

A single count supports this clone. The gene calls are TRBV6-6 and TRBJ1-5, with TRBD1 identical over 7 bases. CDR1 is MNHNY, CDR2 SVGAGI, per germline (reference sequence). CDR3 size: 17 residues. Losses at the gene ends were 5 bases for V and 0 bases for J; bases not matched to a gene: 10. CDR3 DNA: TGTGCCAGCAGTCCGGGACAGAGAACTTATAGCAATCAGCCCCAGCATTTT. It specifies CASSPGQRTYSNQPQHF.

The chain recombines TRBV2 with TRBJ1-2, with D maybe TRBD1 (5 bases). This CDR3 region has 12 residues. From germline, CDR1 is SNHLY and CDR2 FYNNEI. V lost 6 bases, J lost 3 bases, and 8 bases lay in between. DNA of the CDR3: TGTGCCAGCAGACAGGTGGACTATGGCTACACCTTC. Its translation is CASRQVDYGYTF.

The chain joins TRBV7-9 to TRBJ1-1; no definite D call. Germline V gene sequence: CDR1 SEHNR, CDR2 FQNEAQ (reference sequence). Trimming stripped 5 bases from V and 1 base from J, with 11 bases between. The CDR3 is 14 residues long. In nucleotides, the CDR3 is TGTGCCAGCAGCCCCTACGGGTGGAACACTGAAGCTTTCTTT. Translating it yields CASSPYGWNTEAFF.

J is TRBJ2-7 and V is TRBV27; 11 bases align to TRBD1. This CDR3 has 16 residues. The J segment lost 0 bases and the V segment lost 8 bases, leaving 9 bases of the junction unmatched. Germline V CDR1 and CDR2: MNHEY, SMNVEV (reference sequence). The CDR3 DNA follows: TGTGCCAGCTGGACAGGGGGCGCTCCCCCCTCCTACGAGCAGTACTTC. The encoded protein is CASWTGGAPPSYEQYF.

The genes are TRBV28 and TRBJ2-3; no definite D call. The CDR3 runs to 14 residues. The ends were cut back, 2 bases at V and 2 bases at J, with 8 bases in the middle. From germline, CDR1 is MDHEN and CDR2 SYDVKM. The CDR3 bases are TGTGCCAGCAGTTTAGGGCAGCTCACAGATACGCAGTATTTT. Translated, it gives CASSLGQLTDTQYF.

This clone was observed once. V gene TRBV6-6 combines with J gene TRBJ1-2; TRBD1 aligns across 11 bases. In germline, CDR1 is MNHNY, CDR2 SVGAGI (reference sequence). V dropped 6 bases and J dropped 10; count of bases not matched to a gene: 7. The CDR3 loop spans 13 amino acids. This CDR3 reads CASSRGQGGAYTF. CDR3 DNA: TGTGCCAGCAGCCGGGGACAGGGGGGAGCCTACACCTTC.

Worth noting for this clone: This same CDR3 is encoded by further DNA sequences in the sample. J is TRBJ2-7 and V is TRBV27, with D perhaps TRBD2 (6 bases). The V end lost 0 bases, the J end lost 1 base, and 7 bases lay between the germline ends. CDR1 and CDR2 from the germline V gene are MNHEY and SMNVEV (reference sequence). The CDR3 covers 14 residues. CDR3 nucleotides: TGTGCCAGCAGTTTATCCCGGGGGTCCTACGAGCAGTACTTC. Its protein product is CASSLSRGSYEQYF.

This clone occurred a few times. CDR3 in amino acids: CATSRVFGQTTNYGYTF. CDR3 bases: TGTGCCACCAGCAGAGTTTTCGGACAGACCACCAACTATGGCTACACCTTC. The rearrangement joins TRBV15 to TRBJ1-2, with D tentatively TRBD1 (6 bases). The CDR3 sequence is 17 residues long. Trimming stripped 1 base from V and 2 bases from J, with 17 bases between. In germline, CDR1 is LNHNV, CDR2 YYDKDF (reference sequence).

The rearrangement links TRBV7-8 to TRBJ2-3; 8 bases map to TRBD2. The germline CDR1 and CDR2 sequences are SGHVS and FQNEAQ. This CDR3 has 14 residues. The V gene end was trimmed by 5 bases and the J gene end by 4 bases; junction bases not matched to a gene: 5. The CDR3 DNA reads as TGTGCCAGCAGCGGGACTAGTCTGCCAGATACGCAGTATTTT. The encoded protein is CASSGTSLPDTQYF. Looking up the rest from reference TRBV7-8 and TRBJ2-3 gives the full variable domain: GAGVSQSPRYKVAKRGQDVALRCDPISGHVSLFWYQQALGQGPEFLTYFQNEAQLDKSGLPSDRFFAERPEGSVSTLKIQRTQQEDSAVYLCASSGTSLPDTQYFGPGTRLTVL.

The genes are TRBV11-1 and TRBJ1-1; 7 nucleotides align to TRBD1. In germline, CDR1 is SGHAT, CDR2 FQDESV (reference sequence). The CDR3 runs to 15 residues. Trimming at V came to 3 bases and at J to 2 bases, leaving 6 bases not matched to a gene. As DNA, the CDR3 is TGTGCCAGCAGCTTTATGACAGGGCTAAACACTGAAGCTTTCTTT. Encoded protein: CASSFMTGLNTEAFF.